One sample yielded the 24 T cell receptor beta chains listed below, sequenced in a study of OX40 agonist ivuxolimab in advanced cancers. This table comes from immunoSEQ multiplex PCR, and its TCRdb copy is limited to in-frame clones, with some not included. The sample gives roughly 100,000 clones, around 92% of which show up once; around 0.3% is in the top ten. Sequenced here: CD4+ or CD8+ T cells sorted from blood, sampled in a trial of the OX40 agonist ivuxolimab. These receptors were taken from an adult with an advanced solid tumor such as melanoma, head and neck, liver or kidney cancer.

This chain joins TRBV28 and TRBJ1-1; perhaps TRBD1 as D (6 bases). The germline gives CDR1 MDHEN, CDR2 SYDVKM. This CDR3 is built from 12 residues. The V gene lost 2 bases and the J gene lost 10 bases, with 11 bases spanning the gap. This CDR3 is CASSLGRGLAFF. The CDR3 DNA is TGTGCCAGCAGTTTAGGACGGGGGCTAGCTTTCTTT.

The V call is TRBV7-9, the J call TRBJ2-3; D is uncertain. This CDR3 spans 13 amino acids. Germline V CDR1 and CDR2: SEHNR, FQNEAQ (reference sequence). The germline V and J ends were trimmed by 0 bases and 2 bases, with 3 bases remaining between them. CDR3 nucleotide sequence: TGTGCCAGCAGCTTAGCCTACACAGATACGCAGTATTTT. Translated: CASSLAYTDTQYF.

The chain couples TRBV6-1 to TRBJ1-5; D possibly corresponds to TRBD1 (6 bases). V was trimmed by 7 bases and J by 6 bases, leaving 10 bases between them. This CDR3 contains 12 residues. Germline assignment: CDR1 MNHNS and CDR2 SASEGT. CDR3 DNA: TGTGCCAGCAACAACAGGGTTCAGCCCCAGCATTTT. It specifies CASNNRVQPQHF.

The chain employs TRBV20-1 and TRBJ1-3; no clear D. The CDR3 length is 11 residues. From germline, CDR1 is DFQATT and CDR2 SNEGSKA (reference sequence). V gave up 6 bases and J gave up 4 bases, with 7 bases separating them. CDR3 bases: TGCAGTGCCTCGATAGGAAACACCATATATTTT. Residues: CSASIGNTIYF.

The chain combines TRBV28 with TRBJ1-3; the D is unclear. The CDR3 covers 13 residues. Trimming took off 2 bases at V and 3 bases at J, with 5 bases between the two ends. Germline V gene lookup returns CDR1 MDHEN and CDR2 SYDVKM. The CDR3 protein is CASSLHGGNTIYF. CDR3 sequence (DNA): TGTGCCAGCAGTTTACACGGTGGAAACACCATATATTTT.

The chain recombines TRBV6-6 with TRBJ1-1, with TRBD1 as a possible D gene (6 bases). Germline values: CDR1 MNHNY, CDR2 SVGAGI (reference sequence). The CDR3 is 15 residues long. V shed 8 bases and J shed 2 bases, with 18 bases lying between them. The CDR3 here is CASVSGGGSNTEAFF. CDR3 DNA: TGTGCCAGCGTATCAGGAGGGGGTAGCAACACTGAAGCTTTCTTT.

The chain couples TRBV18 to TRBJ1-1, with a tentative D call TRBD1 (5 bases). This CDR3 is built from 17 residues. Germline V gene sequence: CDR1 KGHSH, CDR2 LQKENI. V was pared by 2 bases and J by 4 bases, with 20 bases between. CDR3 in amino acids: CASSPYRDTGVGTEAFF. CDR3 bases: TGTGCCAGCTCACCATATCGTGACACGGGGGTCGGCACTGAAGCTTTCTTT.

The chain has TRBV11-2 and TRBJ1-3; a possible D gene is TRBD1 (6 bases). The CDR3 has 15 amino acids. Trimming cost V 4 bases and J 4 bases, with 14 bases left between them. Germline lookup yields CDR1 SGHAT and CDR2 FQNNGV. CDR3 bases: TGTGCCAGCAGCTCCGCGGGGGCAGGGGGAAACACCATATATTTT. This translates into CASSSAGAGGNTIYF. The whole variable domain, filled in from reference TRBV11-2 and TRBJ1-3, reads EAGVAQSPRYKIIEKRQSVAFWCNPISGHATLYWYQQILGQGPKLLIQFQNNGVVDDSQLPKDRFSAERLKGVDSTLKIQPAKLEDSAVYLCASSSAGAGGNTIYFGEGSWLTVV.

The V gene is TRBV4-3, the J gene TRBJ2-3; possible D gene TRBD2, 6 bases. The CDR3 has 18 amino acids. Germline V gives CDR1 LGHNA, CDR2 YSLEER. The ends were cut back, 1 base at V and 2 bases at J, with 19 bases in the middle. In DNA, the CDR3 is TGCGCCAGCAGCCAAGTCGAATTCGTGGCGCGGGACACAGATACGCAGTATTTT. It codes for CASSQVEFVARDTDTQYF.

A single count supports this clone. The chain combines TRBV18 with TRBJ1-5; D is perhaps TRBD1 (6 bases). Trimming removed 1 base from V and 6 bases from J, with 16 bases in between. The CDR3 runs 16 residues. Germline V gene sequence: CDR1 KGHSH, CDR2 LQKENI. The CDR3 DNA sequence: TGTGCCAGCTCACCACAGGGACATGGACCCATTCAGCCCCAGCATTTT. Translated: CASSPQGHGPIQPQHF.

V usage is TRBV4-3 and J usage is TRBJ2-1, with 11 bases that match TRBD2. Germline V gene lookup returns CDR1 LGHNA and CDR2 YSLEER. J lost 8 bases, V lost 2 bases, and 8 bases had no gene match. This CDR3 comprises 16 residues. The DNA for the CDR3 is TGCGCCAGCAGCCAAATAGCGGGAGGGCTTTTGGATGAGCAGTTCTTC. Residues: CASSQIAGGLLDEQFF.

V and J are TRBV7-2 and TRBJ2-3; D not certain. V lost 6 bases, J lost 0 bases, and 4 bases lay in between. This CDR3 contains 12 residues. Germline V gene data show CDR1 as SGHTA and CDR2 as FQGNSA. The CDR3 sequence is CASRSSTDTQYF. The CDR3 coding sequence is TGTGCCAGCAGATCTAGCACAGATACGCAGTATTTT.

The J gene is TRBJ1-5, the V gene TRBV7-3; D ambiguous. The CDR3 runs to 12 residues. Germline CDR1 SGHTA, CDR2 FQGTGA. V lost 4 bases and J 4 bases, leaving 5 bases between the germline ends. CDR3 region: CASSSNNQPQHF. Here the CDR3 DNA reads TGTGCCAGCAGCTCAAATAATCAGCCCCAGCATTTT. Drawing the rest from reference TRBV7-3 and TRBJ1-5, the complete variable domain is GAGVSQTPSNKVTEKGKYVELRCDPISGHTALYWYRQSLGQGPEFLIYFQGTGAADDSGLPNDRFFAVRPEGSVSTLKIQRTERGDSAVYLCASSSNNQPQHFGDGTRLSIL.

The chain carries TRBV29-1 and TRBJ2-3; D is unclear. The CDR3 runs to 12 residues. V was clipped by 4 bases and J by 2 bases, with 7 bases between them. Germline V gene lookup returns CDR1 SQVTM and CDR2 ANQGSEA. Here the CDR3 DNA reads TGCAGCGTTGTGCAGGTCACAGATACGCAGTATTTT. It yields the protein CSVVQVTDTQYF.

As regards this clone: Other nucleotide sequences in the sample specify the same CDR3. The V call is TRBV7-3, the J call TRBJ2-2, with D unresolved. CDR1 and CDR2 (germline): SGHTA, FQGTGA. V lost 0 bases, J lost 4 bases, and 3 bases lay in between. The CDR3 is 13 amino acids. The CDR3 spells CASSLTGTGELFF. The DNA for the CDR3 is TGTGCCAGCAGCTTAACGGGCACCGGGGAGCTGTTTTTT. Filled out from reference TRBV7-3 and TRBJ2-2, the complete variable domain reads GAGVSQTPSNKVTEKGKYVELRCDPISGHTALYWYRQSLGQGPEFLIYFQGTGAADDSGLPNDRFFAVRPEGSVSTLKIQRTERGDSAVYLCASSLTGTGELFFGEGSRLTVL.

The V and J genes are TRBV30 and TRBJ2-6, with 7 bases fitting TRBD2. Per germline, CDR1 GTSNPN and CDR2 SVGIG (reference sequence). Unmatched junction bases numbered 10, after V lost 1 base and J lost 4 bases. The CDR3 is made up of 17 amino acids. The DNA of the CDR3 is TGTGCCTGGAGTGCGGGAGGCGTACCCGGCGGGGCCAACGTCCTGACTTTC. Its translation is CAWSAGGVPGGANVLTF. The complete variable domain, with remaining parts taken from reference TRBV30 and TRBJ2-6, reads SQTIHQWPATLVQPVGSPLSLECTVEGTSNPNLYWYRQAAGRGLQLLFYSVGIGQISSEVPQNLSASRPQDRQFILSSKKLLLSDSGFYLCAWSAGGVPGGANVLTFGAGSRLTVL.

This rearrangement joins TRBV15 to TRBJ2-1; no definite D call. This CDR3 is 16 amino acids long. Germline V CDR1 and CDR2: LNHNV, YYDKDF (reference sequence). Deletions cut 3 bases from V and 2 bases from J, with 14 bases between. The CDR3 nucleotides read TGTGCCACCAGCAGGCTTGGCCCGGCGGCCTACAATGAGCAGTTCTTC. Residues: CATSRLGPAAYNEQFF.

J is TRBJ2-7 and V is TRBV7-2, with 9 bases fitting TRBD1. Unmatched junction bases numbered 10, after V lost 5 bases and J lost 5 bases. Looked up from germline, CDR1 is SGHTA and CDR2 is FQGNSA. CDR3 length: 15 amino acids. The CDR3 DNA reads as TGTGCCAGCAGCCCCCTCCGGGACAGGGCCCACGAGCAGTACTTC. It yields the protein CASSPLRDRAHEQYF.

The rearrangement uses TRBV30 and TRBJ2-1; 11 nucleotides match TRBD2. Germline CDR1 and CDR2: GTSNPN and SVGIG (reference sequence). V lost 3 bases and J lost 4; bases outside the gene matches: 5. This CDR3 spans 15 amino acids. The CDR3: CAWSPGLAVYNEQFF. The DNA for the CDR3 is TGTGCCTGGAGCCCGGGACTAGCGGTATACAATGAGCAGTTCTTC.

J is TRBJ1-2 and V is TRBV9; D might be TRBD1 (5 bases). The CDR3 spans 13 residues. V was clipped by 4 bases and J by 3 bases, with 10 bases between them. Per germline, CDR1 SGDLS and CDR2 YYNGEE. This CDR3 reads CASSFGTDYGYTF. The CDR3, as DNA: TGTGCCAGCAGCTTTGGGACGGACTATGGCTACACCTTC.

The gene calls are TRBV6-1 and TRBJ2-7, with D hard to call. This CDR3 is 11 amino acids long. CDR1 and CDR2 from the germline V gene are MNHNS and SASEGT. The V end was cut by 2 bases, the J end by 5 bases, with 4 bases between. The CDR3 sequence: CASSEFHEQYF. For the CDR3, the DNA is TGTGCCAGCAGTGAATTCCACGAGCAGTACTTC.

V usage is TRBV30 and J usage is TRBJ1-6; D unclear. Germline V gene sequence: CDR1 GTSNPN, CDR2 SVGIG (reference sequence). Trimming took off 2 bases at V and 0 bases at J, with 23 bases between the two ends. The CDR3 spans 20 residues. CDR3 protein: CAWSPTRVLSQSSYNSPLHF. CDR3 nucleotide sequence: TGTGCCTGGAGTCCAACTCGGGTCCTTTCCCAGAGCTCCTATAATTCACCCCTCCACTTT.

The chain has TRBV6-5 and TRBJ2-6; no clear D. The CDR3 loop spans 15 amino acids. From germline, CDR1 is MNHEY and CDR2 SVGAGI. V was shortened by 0 bases and J by 1 base, with 4 bases between the two germline ends. CDR3: CASSYSYSGANVLTF. DNA of the CDR3: TGTGCCAGCAGTTACTCGTATTCTGGGGCCAACGTCCTGACTTTC.

V is TRBV5-6 and J is TRBJ1-5; possibly TRBD1 for D (5 bases). Germline-derived CDR1 and CDR2 are SGHDT and YYEEEE. Trimming took 3 bases from V and 3 from J, leaving 10 bases between them. The CDR3 is 14 residues long. The CDR3 reads CASSSWGTNQPQHF. Here the CDR3 DNA reads TGTGCCAGCAGCTCCTGGGGGACCAATCAGCCCCAGCATTTT.